A selection of T cell receptor beta chains follows, all from one sample in a study of T cell repertoires in cytomegalovirus infection. TCRdb called the reads again in MiXCR, with one record for every CDR3 protein. The table has about 530,000 distinct CDR3 sequences, about 26% seen once. Sequencing was performed on PBMCs. All receptors come from a human donor in good health (CMV status not recorded). Some clones in this sample may be carry-over from other donors' samples. Each CDR3 is given with its conserved first and last residue. A D gene is named only where the DNA matches it firmly. Size is stated for part of the rows, as once, few or many counts, or as a class when the clone is expanded.

j_call | v_call | d_call | clone_size | cdr3_nt | cdr3_aa
TRBJ2-3 | TRBV12-3/TRBV12-4 | TRBD2 | few | TGTGCCAGCAGTCAGCGTCAGGTACTAGCGGGACCGGATACGCAGTATTTT | CASSQRQVLAGPDTQYF
TRBJ1-5 | TRBV6-2/TRBV6-3 | NA | NA | TGTGCCAGCAGCCCGGGACCTCGGGGACAGCCCCAGCATTTT | CASSPGPRGQPQHF
TRBJ2-3 | TRBV20-1 | TRBD2 | NA | TGCAGTGCTAGATTAGCGGGAGGTCGCCTGGTCGATACGCAGTATTTT | CSARLAGGRLVDTQYF
TRBJ2-2 | TRBV6-5 | TRBD2 | few | TGTGCCAGCATGTCCAGGGAGGGCCGGGAGCTGTTTTTT | CASMSREGRELFF
TRBJ1-6 | TRBV5-6 | NA | NA | TGTGCCAGCAGCTTGGAGGACAGAGGCCGTAATTCACCCCTCCACTTT | CASSLEDRGRNSPLHF
TRBJ2-3 | TRBV2 | TRBD2 | NA | TGTGCCAGCAGTGTATTGGGAGCGGGACTGGCAGATACGCAGTATTTT | CASSVLGAGLADTQYF
TRBJ2-1 | TRBV19 | NA | many | TGTGCCAGTAGCACCTATATGTACAATGAGCAGTTCTTC | CASSTYMYNEQFF
TRBJ2-6 | TRBV7-2 | NA | many | TGTGCCAGCAGCTATGACCGCGGCAACGTCCTGACTTTC | CASSYDRGNVLTF
TRBJ2-2 | TRBV6-2/TRBV6-3 | TRBD2 | NA | TGTGCCAGCAAGATAGCGGGAGTAGCTGACACCGGGGAGCTGTTTTTT | CASKIAGVADTGELFF
TRBJ2-1 | TRBV7-6 | TRBD2 | NA | TGTGCCAGCAGCTTAGGAGCGGGGCTTCCTCGTCGGCAGTTCTTC | CASSLGAGLPRRQFF
TRBJ2-1 | TRBV7-2 | NA | many | TGTGCCAGCAGACCTAGCTCCTACAATGAGCAGTTCTTC | CASRPSSYNEQFF
TRBJ2-1 | TRBV7-8 | TRBD1 | many | TGTGCCAGCAGCTTAGAAGAGGCAGGTCCGGGACAGGAGTTCTTC | CASSLEEAGPGQEFF
TRBJ2-3 | TRBV4-1 | TRBD2 | NA | TGCGCCAGCAGCCAAGTCGCGGGAGTGGGGGGTACAGATACGCAGTATTTT | CASSQVAGVGGTDTQYF
TRBJ1-4 | TRBV7-9 | NA | once | TGTGCCAGCAGCTCGGGAACCGGAAAACTGTTTTTT | CASSSGTGKLFF
TRBJ1-4 | TRBV7-8 | NA | NA | TGTGCCAGCAGCTCGGACGGAATTTATGAAAAACTGTTTTTT | CASSSDGIYEKLFF
TRBJ2-1 | TRBV20-1 | TRBD2 | NA | TGCAGTGCTAGAATTGCTAGCGGGAGAACTGAGCAGTTCTTC | CSARIASGRTEQFF
TRBJ2-1 | TRBV7-3 | NA | NA | TGTGCCAGCAGCTCCTTCAGTGGCAATGAGCAGTTCTTC | CASSSFSGNEQFF